The 9 T cell receptor beta chains below were found in one sample sequenced in a study of cytomegalovirus exposure and HLA in healthy donors. Use of 60 Vbeta and 13 Jbeta primers characterized the PCR. Assay used: immunoSEQ multiplex PCR; TCRdb lists only in-frame clones, some missing. The sample has 120,000 to 150,000 clones, approximately 79% seen once. Sequenced sample: PBMCs. The receptor set was obtained from a man in his late teens or twenties in good health and CMV-seronegative.

This clone was observed a handful of times. This rearrangement joins TRBV6-5 to TRBJ1-1; tentative D call: TRBD1 (5 bases). The length of the CDR3 is 15 residues. In germline, CDR1 is MNHEY, CDR2 SVGAGI. V lost 2 bases, J lost 1 base, and 11 bases lay in between. The CDR3 nucleotides read TGTGCCAGCAGTTACGTCGACAGCCGGAACACTGAAGCTTTCTTT. It yields the protein CASSYVDSRNTEAFF.

V gene TRBV6-6 combines with J gene TRBJ1-2; no definite D call. Germline values: CDR1 MNHNY, CDR2 SVGAGI (reference sequence). CDR3 size: 14 residues. V lost 6 bases, J lost 4 bases, and 15 bases lay in between. In DNA, the CDR3 is TGTGCCAGCAGAGAGGGTGTAGGGAGCTATGGCTACACCTTC. This codes for CASREGVGSYGYTF.

This chain uses TRBV5-1 with TRBJ1-4; D remains ambiguous. V lost 1 base to trimming and J lost 0 bases, with 7 bases between them. The CDR3 runs to 15 residues. Germline CDR1 and CDR2: SGHRS and YFSETQ. The CDR3 DNA reads as TGCGCCAGCAGCTTGTCAGCGGCAACTAATGAAAAACTGTTTTTT. Protein sequence: CASSLSAATNEKLFF.

This clone has only a few counts. The sample contains more than one DNA sequence encoding this CDR3. The genes are TRBV6-5 and TRBJ1-1; 8 bases match TRBD1. V lost 6 bases to trimming and J lost 9 bases; unmatched junction nucleotides: 15. The CDR3 sequence is 15 residues long. Germline CDR1 reads MNHEY; CDR2 reads SVGAGI. The CDR3 DNA reads TGTGCCAGCAGAACACAGGGGGGAAGGCTTGTTAAAGCTTTCTTT. As protein: CASRTQGGRLVKAFF.

The gene calls are TRBV30 and TRBJ1-2; possible D gene TRBD1, 6 bases. Trimming removed 2 bases from V and 7 bases from J, with 17 bases in between. Germline V gene lookup returns CDR1 GTSNPN and CDR2 SVGIG (reference sequence). The CDR3 length is 14 residues. CDR3: CAWSMGGALGGYTF. CDR3 nucleotides: TGTGCCTGGAGTATGGGGGGGGCGCTGGGTGGCTACACCTTC.

This clone turned up a few times. The chain carries TRBV18 and TRBJ2-7; 7 bases are shared with TRBD1. Unmatched junction bases numbered 6, after V lost 5 bases and J lost 2 bases. This CDR3 contains 14 residues. The germline V gene encodes CDR1 KGHSH and CDR2 LQKENI. The CDR3 protein is CASSGSQGAYEQYF. The CDR3 region has the DNA TGTGCCAGCTCAGGGTCCCAGGGGGCCTACGAGCAGTACTTC. Looking up the rest from reference TRBV18 and TRBJ2-7 gives the full variable domain: NAGVMQNPRHLVRRRGQEARLRCSPMKGHSHVYWYRQLPEEGLKFMVYLQKENIIDESGMPKERFSAEFPKEGPSILRIQQVVRGDSAAYFCASSGSQGAYEQYFGPGTRLTVT.

Regarding this clone: At one end the junction does not follow the germline gene, possibly because of a read error. The J gene is TRBJ2-1, the V gene TRBV7-7; possible D gene TRBD1, 6 bases. This CDR3 has 16 amino acids. Looked up from germline, CDR1 is SSHAT and CDR2 is FNYEAQ (reference sequence). In DNA, the CDR3 is TGTGCTAGCAGCTCCCGTAGGACAGTCTGCTACAATGAGCAGTTCTTC. Its translation: CASSSRRTVCYNEQFF.

The chain uses TRBV7-8 and TRBJ1-2, with 11 bases fitting TRBD1. The CDR3 has 15 residues. In germline, CDR1 is SGHVS, CDR2 FQNEAQ. V was clipped by 8 bases and J by 7 bases; unmatched bases: 12. Here the CDR3 DNA reads TGTGCCAGCTCTCGTTGGGACAGGGGGTCTTTTGGCTACACCTTC. It codes for CASSRWDRGSFGYTF. Looking up the rest from reference TRBV7-8 and TRBJ1-2 gives the full variable domain: GAGVSQSPRYKVAKRGQDVALRCDPISGHVSLFWYQQALGQGPEFLTYFQNEAQLDKSGLPSDRFFAERPEGSVSTLKIQRTQQEDSAVYLCASSRWDRGSFGYTFGSGTRLTVV.

This chain joins TRBV7-9 and TRBJ1-1, with D perhaps TRBD1 (6 bases). The CDR3 sequence is 15 residues long. Trimming removed 7 bases at V and 1 base at J, with 16 bases between. From germline, CDR1 is SEHNR and CDR2 FQNEAQ (reference sequence). The CDR3 loop is CASIIGQTWNTEAFF. The CDR3 DNA is TGTGCCAGCATCATTGGACAGACCTGGAACACTGAAGCTTTCTTT.